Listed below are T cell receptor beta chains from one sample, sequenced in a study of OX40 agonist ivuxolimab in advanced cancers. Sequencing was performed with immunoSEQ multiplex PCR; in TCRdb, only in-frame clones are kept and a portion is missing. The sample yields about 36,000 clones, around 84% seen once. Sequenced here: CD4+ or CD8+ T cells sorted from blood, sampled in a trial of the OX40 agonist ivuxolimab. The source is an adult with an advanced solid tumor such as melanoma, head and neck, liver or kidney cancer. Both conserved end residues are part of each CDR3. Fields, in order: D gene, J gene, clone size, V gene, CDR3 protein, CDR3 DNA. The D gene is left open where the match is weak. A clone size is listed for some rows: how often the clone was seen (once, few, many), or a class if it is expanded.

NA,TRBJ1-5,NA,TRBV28,CASKEGGPSLGINQPQHF,TGTGCCAGCAAAGAAGGGGGTCCTAGTTTGGGTATCAATCAGCCCCAGCATTTT
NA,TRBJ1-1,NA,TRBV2,CASSDGGNTEAFF,TGTGCCAGCAGTGATGGCGGTAACACTGAAGCTTTCTTT
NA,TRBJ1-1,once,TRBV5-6,CASSFRTQNTEAFF,TGTGCCAGCAGCTTCAGGACACAAAACACTGAAGCTTTCTTT
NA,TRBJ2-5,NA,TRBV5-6,CASSKGVSQETQYF,TGTGCCAGCAGCAAAGGGGTATCCCAAGAGACCCAGTACTTC
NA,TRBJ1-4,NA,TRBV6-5,CASSYSGARGEKLFF,TGTGCCAGCAGTTACTCGGGGGCGAGGGGTGAAAAACTGTTTTTT
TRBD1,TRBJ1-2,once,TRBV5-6,CASSFRTGTVGGYTF,TGTGCCAGCAGCTTTCGGACAGGGACCGTGGGAGGCTACACCTTC
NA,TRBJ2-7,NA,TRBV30,CAWSYGAASSYEQYF,TGTGCCTGGAGCTACGGGGCGGCTTCCTCCTACGAGCAGTACTTC
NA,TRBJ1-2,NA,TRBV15,CATSKYPGVDGYTF,TGTGCCACCAGCAAGTATCCGGGAGTGGATGGCTACACCTTC
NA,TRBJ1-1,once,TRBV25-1,CASSELGGHDEAFF,TGTGCCAGCAGTGAATTGGGAGGGCACGATGAAGCTTTCTTT
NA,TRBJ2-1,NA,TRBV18,CASSLLAPASSYNEQFF,TGTGCCAGCTCACTATTGGCGCCGGCGAGCTCCTACAATGAGCAGTTCTTC
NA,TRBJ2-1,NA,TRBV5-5,CASSFEGQGYNEQFF,TGTGCCAGCAGCTTTGAGGGCCAGGGGTACAATGAGCAGTTCTTC
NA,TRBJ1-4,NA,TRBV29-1,CSVEGVGEKLFF,TGCAGCGTTGAAGGGGTCGGGGAAAAACTGTTTTTT
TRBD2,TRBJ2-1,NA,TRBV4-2,CASSQVSAGVYNEQFF,TGTGCCAGCAGCCAAGTTTCAGCGGGGGTCTACAATGAGCAGTTCTTC
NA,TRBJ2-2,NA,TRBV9,CASSPSDRHTGELFF,TGTGCCAGCAGCCCCTCCGACAGGCACACCGGGGAGCTGTTTTTT
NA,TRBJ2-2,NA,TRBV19,CASTEGNTGELFF,TGTGCCAGTACCGAGGGCAACACCGGGGAGCTGTTTTTT
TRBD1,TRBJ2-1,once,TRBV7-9,CASSFGTGAADEQFF,TGTGCCAGCAGCTTTGGGACAGGGGCTGCGGATGAGCAGTTCTTC
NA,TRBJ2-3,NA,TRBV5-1,CASSTLTDTQYF,TGCGCCAGCAGCACCCTCACAGATACGCAGTATTTT
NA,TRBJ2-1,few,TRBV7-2,CASSLGGRQGSLDEQFF,TGTGCCAGCAGCTTAGGTGGTCGGCAGGGGAGTTTAGATGAGCAGTTCTTC
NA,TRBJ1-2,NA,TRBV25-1,CASSGGVQFYGYTF,TGTGCCAGCAGTGGAGGGGTTCAATTCTATGGCTACACCTTC
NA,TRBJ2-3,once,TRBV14,CASSQDFSGDTQYF,TGTGCCAGCAGCCAAGATTTCTCCGGGGATACGCAGTATTTT
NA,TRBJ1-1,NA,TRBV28,CASSLRGMGGTEAFF,TGTGCCAGCAGTTTACGTGGCATGGGGGGCACTGAAGCTTTCTTT
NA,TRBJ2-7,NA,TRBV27,CASSGANPPYEQYF,TGTGCCAGCAGTGGGGCAAACCCCCCCTACGAGCAGTACTTC
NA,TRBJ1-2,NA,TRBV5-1,CASSPDSDYGYTF,TGCGCCAGCAGCCCGGACAGTGACTATGGCTACACCTTC
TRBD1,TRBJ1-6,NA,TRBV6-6,CASTRTGGESPLHF,TGTGCCAGCACTCGAACAGGGGGAGAATCACCCCTCCACTTT
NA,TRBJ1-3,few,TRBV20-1,CSARNGNTIYF,TGCAGTGCTAGAAATGGAAACACCATATATTTT
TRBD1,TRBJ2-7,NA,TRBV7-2,CASSLGGGGSYEQYF,TGTGCCAGCAGCTTAGGAGGGGGCGGATCCTACGAGCAGTACTTC
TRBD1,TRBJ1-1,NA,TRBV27,CASSTPTGRDEAFF,TGTGCCAGCAGTACGCCGACAGGGCGGGATGAAGCTTTCTTT
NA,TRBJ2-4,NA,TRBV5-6,CASSRSFGQLAKNIQYF,TGTGCCAGCAGCCGTTCCTTCGGACAGTTAGCCAAAAACATTCAGTACTTC
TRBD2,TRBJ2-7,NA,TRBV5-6,CASSETTSGVLRQYF,TGTGCCAGCAGCGAGACGACTAGCGGGGTCCTTAGACAGTACTTC
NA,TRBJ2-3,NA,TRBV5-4,CASSLRPGNPNTQYF,TGTGCCAGCAGCTTGAGGCCAGGGAACCCGAATACGCAGTATTTT
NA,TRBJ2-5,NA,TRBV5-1,CASSHPEGQETQYF,TGCGCCAGCAGTCACCCCGAGGGACAAGAGACCCAGTACTTC
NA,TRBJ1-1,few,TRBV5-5,CASSLRVRVNTEAFF,TGTGCCAGCAGCTTGCGGGTACGGGTTAACACTGAAGCTTTCTTT
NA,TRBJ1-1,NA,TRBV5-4,CASSAVSSTEAFF,TGTGCCAGCAGCGCCGTTAGTAGCACTGAAGCTTTCTTT
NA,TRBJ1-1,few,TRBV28,CASSLLAVNTEAFF,TGTGCCAGCAGTTTGTTGGCCGTCAACACTGAAGCTTTCTTT
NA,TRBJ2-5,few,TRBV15,CATSRDQGHTETQYF,TGTGCCACCAGCAGAGATCAAGGACATACTGAGACCCAGTACTTC
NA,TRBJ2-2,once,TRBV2,CASLEQAGTGELFF,TGTGCCAGCCTAGAACAGGCGGGCACCGGGGAGCTGTTTTTT
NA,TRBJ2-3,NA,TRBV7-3,CASTLGGRGAGDTQYF,TGTGCCAGCACCCTAGGGGGCCGGGGGGCAGGGGATACGCAGTATTTT
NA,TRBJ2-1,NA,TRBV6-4,CASSDSGGPNNEQFF,TGTGCCAGCAGTGACTCAGGGGGACCAAACAATGAGCAGTTCTTC
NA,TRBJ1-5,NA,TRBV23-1,CASSPSLTNQPQHF,TGCGCCAGCAGCCCCAGCTTGACGAATCAGCCCCAGCATTTT
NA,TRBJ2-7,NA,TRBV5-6,CASSRGQRNYEQYF,TGTGCCAGCAGCCGTGGACAGAGAAACTACGAGCAGTACTTC
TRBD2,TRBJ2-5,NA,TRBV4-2,CASSITSGQETQYF,TGTGCCAGCAGCATCACTAGCGGGCAAGAGACCCAGTACTTC
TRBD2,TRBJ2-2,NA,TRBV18,CASSPRQAGDTGELFF,TGTGCCAGCTCACCACGGCAAGCGGGAGACACCGGGGAGCTGTTTTTT